Listed below are T cell receptor beta chains from one sample, sequenced in a study of OX40 agonist ivuxolimab in advanced cancers. Sequencing was performed with immunoSEQ multiplex PCR; in TCRdb, only in-frame clones are kept and a portion is missing. The sample contains tens of thousands of clones, 82% of which appear only once. Specimen: CD4+ or CD8+ T cells sorted from blood, collected in a trial of the OX40 agonist ivuxolimab. The receptors come from an adult with an advanced solid tumor such as melanoma, head and neck, liver or kidney cancer. Each CDR3 is given with its conserved first and last residue. A D gene is named only where the DNA matches it firmly. A clone size is listed for some rows: how often the clone was seen (once, few, many), or a class if it is expanded.

>TRBV19|-|TRBJ2-3|TRBD1
TGTGCCAGTAGTTCCTCCGGGACAGTCACAGATACGCAGTATTTT
CASSSSGTVTDTQYF
>TRBV28|-|TRBJ2-4|-
TGTGCCAGCAGATCGTTGAGATCCGGCAACATTCAGTACTTC
CASRSLRSGNIQYF
>TRBV14|-|TRBJ1-2|-
TGTGCCAGCAGCCAAGATCTTGGCTATGGCTACACCTTC
CASSQDLGYGYTF
>TRBV29-1|-|TRBJ1-1|-
TGCAGCGTTGTTTTACGGGGGAGTGGCACTGAAGCTTTCTTT
CSVVLRGSGTEAFF
>TRBV18|-|TRBJ2-7|-
TGTGCCAGCTCCCCCGGACAGAGACACTACGAGCAGTACTTC
CASSPGQRHYEQYF
>TRBV5-1|-|TRBJ2-7|-
TGCGCCAGCAGCTTGGTGGGCAGGGAATACGAGCAGTACTTC
CASSLVGREYEQYF
>TRBV7-9|-|TRBJ2-7|TRBD2
TGTGCCAGCAGCCCGGCGACTAGCGGGATCTCCTACGAGCAGTACTTC
CASSPATSGISYEQYF
>TRBV7-2|-|TRBJ1-1|-
TGTGCCAGCAAATCTTACTCGGACACTGAAGCTTTCTTT
CASKSYSDTEAFF
>TRBV6-5|few|TRBJ1-1|TRBD1
TGTGCCAGCAATACAGGGGGGGCCACTGAAGCTTTCTTT
CASNTGGATEAFF
>TRBV7-9|-|TRBJ2-7|TRBD1
TGTGCCAGCAGCTTAGGTGACAGGGGAATCTACGAGCAGTACTTC
CASSLGDRGIYEQYF
>TRBV2|-|TRBJ2-1|TRBD1
TGTGCCAGCAGTCGATTAAGACAGGGGAATGAGCAGTTCTTC
CASSRLRQGNEQFF
>TRBV5-1|few|TRBJ2-5|TRBD1
TGCGCCAGCAGCTCAGGGACAGGGCAAGAGACCCAGTACTTC
CASSSGTGQETQYF
>TRBV6-5|-|TRBJ2-7|TRBD1
TGTGCCAGCAGGGTGGGACAGGGGGACTACGAGCAGTACTTC
CASRVGQGDYEQYF
>TRBV27|once|TRBJ2-7|-
TGTGCCAGCAGTTTCGGACCGTTTTACGAGCAGTACTTC
CASSFGPFYEQYF
>TRBV2|-|TRBJ2-7|-
TGTGCCAGCGGAAGGAAGCGGTTTAACGAGCAGTACTTC
CASGRKRFNEQYF
>TRBV2|-|TRBJ2-1|TRBD2
TGTGCCAGCAGGACGGGGACTACCTTTTACAATGAGCAGTTCTTC
CASRTGTTFYNEQFF
>TRBV5-4|-|TRBJ2-7|TRBD1
TGTGCCAGCAGCTTCGGACAGGGTCGGGACGAGCAGTACTTC
CASSFGQGRDEQYF
>TRBV27|-|TRBJ2-7|-
TGTGCCAGCAGTCCGCGGGGACAGACCTACGAGCAGTACTTC
CASSPRGQTYEQYF
>TRBV16|-|TRBJ2-3|-
TGTGCCAGCAGCCTTCGGGCTAGCACAGATACGCAGTATTTT
CASSLRASTDTQYF
>TRBV6-1|-|TRBJ2-4|TRBD1
TGTGCCAGCAGTCCTTCGACAGGGAGTAAAAACATTCAGTACTTC
CASSPSTGSKNIQYF
>TRBV5-5|-|TRBJ2-3|TRBD2
TGTGCCAGCAGGCTCGACCGGTCCCGGACTAGCAGAATTAACACAGATACGCAGTATTTT
CASRLDRSRTSRINTDTQYF
>TRBV6-1|-|TRBJ1-2|-
TGTGCCAGCAGTGAAGATTGGGGCTACACCTTC
CASSEDWGYTF
>TRBV5-4|once|TRBJ2-7|-
TGTGCCAGCAGCTTGCCAGGGGCCAGAACCTACGAGCAGTACTTC
CASSLPGARTYEQYF
>TRBV5-5|-|TRBJ2-1|TRBD1
TGTGCCAGCAGCTTGGTTGTGGGGACAGGGACCGGCAATGAGCAGTTCTTC
CASSLVVGTGTGNEQFF
>TRBV7-9|-|TRBJ2-3|TRBD2
TGTGCCAGCAGCGCCGGACTAGCGGGGGGATATACGCAGTATTTT
CASSAGLAGGYTQYF
>TRBV9|-|TRBJ1-2|TRBD1
TGTGCCAGCAGCGTAGCTTTCGGACAGGGTGGGGGCTACACCTTC
CASSVAFGQGGGYTF
>TRBV6-1|-|TRBJ1-3|-
TGTGCCAGCGGGGGGCCTGACTCTGGAAACACCATATATTTT
CASGGPDSGNTIYF
>TRBV5-1|few|TRBJ2-1|TRBD2
TGCGCCAGCAGCTCCGTCTTAGCGGGAGGGACTTACAATGAGCAGTTCTTC
CASSSVLAGGTYNEQFF
>TRBV2|-|TRBJ2-2|-
TGTGCCAGCAGGACCTACCGATCCGGGGAGCTGTTTTTT
CASRTYRSGELFF
>TRBV6-1|-|TRBJ2-1|-
TGTGCCAGCAGTGATAAGGACGGTGCCTACAATGAGCAGTTCTTC
CASSDKDGAYNEQFF
>TRBV5-5|-|TRBJ2-7|-
TGTGCCAGCAGCTTGGAAGGGTCCTCCCCCTACGAGCAGTACTTC
CASSLEGSSPYEQYF
>TRBV28|-|TRBJ2-3|-
TGTGCCAGCGAGGGCGGCCAAGCTCTCGGGGATACGCAGTATTTT
CASEGGQALGDTQYF
>TRBV30|-|TRBJ1-5|-
TGTGCCTGGAGTGTTGGTACCCAGCCCCAGCATTTT
CAWSVGTQPQHF
>TRBV28|-|TRBJ1-1|-
TGTGCCAGCAGTCTCCAACAGGGGAACACTGAAGCTTTCTTT
CASSLQQGNTEAFF
>TRBV30|-|TRBJ2-6|-
TGTGCCTGGAGTGGAGGTTCGGCTGGGGCCAACGTCCTGACTTTC
CAWSGGSAGANVLTF
>TRBV5-1|-|TRBJ2-1|TRBD2
TGCGCCAGCAAAGTAATAGCGGGAGGAGGAAATGAGCAGTTCTTC
CASKVIAGGGNEQFF
>TRBV15|once|TRBJ2-5|-
TGTGCCACCAGCAGGAACGGGGGTAAAGAGACCCAGTACTTC
CATSRNGGKETQYF
>TRBV5-1|once|TRBJ2-5|-
TGCGCCAGCAGCTTGGGAGGTTCAGCCCAAGAGACCCAGTACTTC
CASSLGGSAQETQYF